The 7 T cell receptor beta chains in this list originate from one sample, sequenced in a study of CD8 T cells in ankylosing spondylitis. TCRdb ran MiXCR on the 5' RACE reads and lists one entry per CDR3 protein. The table records 180,000 or so distinct CDR3 sequences, roughly 10% of them present only once. The sequenced material came from blood, either unsorted or a sorted T cell fraction (not recorded which). The source is a male donor with ankylosing spondylitis or in good health (not recorded which).

Only a few counts were recorded for this clonotype. CDR3 nucleotide sequence: TGCGCCAGCAGAATTCACGGGGCCGGAGATACGCAGTATTTT. Protein sequence: CASRIHGAGDTQYF. The chain links TRBV5-1 to TRBJ2-3; D might be TRBD1 or TRBD2, each matching 5 bases. V lost 5 bases and J 5 bases, leaving 15 bases between the germline ends. Germline CDR1 and CDR2: SGHRS and YFSETQ. The CDR3 runs to 14 residues.

This clonotype was seen at least ten times. The V and J genes are TRBV5-6 and TRBJ2-1; 7 positions agree with TRBD2. The ends lost 6 bases at V and 5 bases at J; junction bases unmatched: 11. Germline V gene sequence: CDR1 SGHDT, CDR2 YYEEEE. This CDR3 has 15 amino acids. The DNA of the CDR3 is TGTGCCAGCACCTGGGGCGGGAGTTTCGACAATGAGCAGTTCTTC. Translation: CASTWGGSFDNEQFF.

CDR3 bases: TGTGCCAGTAGATCGACAGGGACCCCGGATGAAAAACTGTTTTTT. Translated, it gives CASRSTGTPDEKLFF. The chain couples TRBV19 to TRBJ1-4; 7 bases line up with TRBD1. This CDR3 contains 15 residues. Germline-derived CDR1 and CDR2 are LNHDA and SQIVND (reference sequence). The trim removed 6 bases at V and 6 bases at J, leaving 10 bases unmatched.

This clonotype was seen ten or more times. The genes are TRBV6-1 and TRBJ1-3, with 9 bases identical to TRBD1. CDR1 MNHNS and CDR2 SASEGT come from the germline V gene. The CDR3 length is 15 residues. The ends lost 7 bases at V and 3 bases at J; junction bases unmatched: 7. The CDR3 loop is CASKTGGRFGNTIYF. CDR3 sequence (DNA): TGTGCCAGCAAAACAGGGGGCAGGTTTGGAAACACCATATATTTT.

This clonotype was counted many times. CDR3 sequence (DNA): TGTGCCAGCAGTCGGACCAGACACACTGAAGCTTTCTTT. Residues: CASSRTRHTEAFF. The V call is TRBV12-3 or TRBV12-4, the J call TRBJ1-1; D gene unclear. The CDR3 extends over 13 amino acids. Trimming removed 5 bases at V and 3 bases at J, with 10 bases between.

To note about this clonotype: It may be a read error: a sequence one base away is much more abundant. This rearrangement joins TRBV5-1 to TRBJ2-4; a weak D match, TRBD1 (5 bases). This CDR3 is 13 amino acids long. CDR1 SGHRS and CDR2 YFSETQ come from the germline V gene. This chain's CDR3 is CASSLDSPDIQHF. CDR3 DNA sequence: TGCGCCAGCAGCTTGGACAGTCCGGACATTCAGCACTTC.

Ten or more counts support this clonotype. This sequence joins TRBV6-2 or TRBV6-3 and TRBJ1-6; D is ambiguous. With 2 bases removed from V and 8 bases from J, the gap between germline ends came to 19 bases. Germline CDR1 is MNHEY and CDR2 is SVGEGT. CDR3 length: 17 residues. The CDR3 is CASSYAVMARIYSPLHF. The CDR3 region has the DNA TGTGCCAGCAGTTACGCCGTGATGGCCCGCATTTATTCACCCCTCCACTTT.